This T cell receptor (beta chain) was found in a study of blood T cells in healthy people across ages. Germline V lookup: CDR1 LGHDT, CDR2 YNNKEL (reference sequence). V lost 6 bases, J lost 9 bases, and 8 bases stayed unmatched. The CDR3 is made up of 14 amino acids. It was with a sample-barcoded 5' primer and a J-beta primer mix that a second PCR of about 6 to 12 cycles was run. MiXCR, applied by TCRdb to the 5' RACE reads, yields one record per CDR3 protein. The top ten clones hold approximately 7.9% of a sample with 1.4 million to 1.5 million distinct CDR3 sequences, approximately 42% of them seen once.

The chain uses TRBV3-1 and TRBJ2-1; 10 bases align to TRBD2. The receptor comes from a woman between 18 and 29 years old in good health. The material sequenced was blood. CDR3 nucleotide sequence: TGTGCCAGCAGTCGACTAGCGGGTGGGAGTGAGCAGTTCTTC. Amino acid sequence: CASSRLAGGSEQFF.